The next 26 T cell receptor beta chains were all read from a single sample in a study of CD8+CD57+ T cells in acquired aplastic anemia. The sequenced patients had an expansion of CD8+CD57+ cells seen by flow cytometry. CDR3 and TCR beta VDJ profiling relied on genomic DNA as the template. TCRdb redid the calling of the reads with MiXCR, one entry per CDR3 protein. The sample has around 430,000 distinct CDR3 sequences, around 30% seen once. Sequenced sample: sorted CD4+, CD8+, or CD8+CD57+ T cells (not recorded which) from PBMCs. The source of these receptors is a human donor with aplastic anemia.

This clonotype was observed at least ten times. The chain recombines TRBV29-1 with TRBJ1-1; the D gene is possibly TRBD1 (6 bases). The CDR3 spans 13 residues. The germline V gene encodes CDR1 SQVTM and CDR2 ANQGSEA. V gave up 7 bases and J gave up 2 bases, with 14 bases separating them. The CDR3: CSAARTDNTEAFF. CDR3 sequence (DNA): TGCAGCGCCGCAAGGACAGATAACACTGAAGCTTTCTTT.

This clonotype occurred many times. An end of the junction does not agree with germline; a read error may underlie this. V is TRBV4-3 and J is TRBJ1-6; no clear D gene. This CDR3 region has 14 residues. The V gene's germline CDR1 is LGHNA and CDR2 YSLEER. The CDR3 DNA sequence: TGCGCCAGCAGCCAAGAGTCGTATAACTCACCCCTCCACTTT. Translation gives CASSQESYNSPLHF.

Concerning this clonotype: Given a much more abundant clone one base away, this may be a read error. V gene TRBV5-1 combines with J gene TRBJ1-6; D perhaps matches TRBD1 (6 bases). Germline assignment: CDR1 SGHRS and CDR2 YFSETQ. The CDR3 has 15 residues. Trimming left V 4 bases short and J 10 bases short, with 18 bases between. The CDR3 here is CASSRDWTEVSPLHF. CDR3 bases: TGCGCCAGCAGCAGGGATTGGACAGAGGTATCACCCCTCCACTTT.

In this sample, this clonotype turned up many times. The chain is built from TRBV10-3 and TRBJ2-5; D ambiguous. Deletions cut 3 bases from V and 3 bases from J, with 11 bases between. This CDR3 comprises 14 residues. Germline V gene sequence: CDR1 ENHRY, CDR2 SYGVKD. CDR3 DNA: TGTGCCATCAGTGACCGGCAGAGTAAAGAGACCCAGTACTTC. Amino acid sequence: CAISDRQSKETQYF.

This clonotype has at least ten counts. DNA of the CDR3: TGCGCCAGCAGCGGCACAGGGCTGAACACTGAAGCTTTCTTT. The encoded protein is CASSGTGLNTEAFF. The rearrangement joins TRBV5-1 to TRBJ1-1; possibly TRBD1 for D (6 bases). The V and J ends lost 4 bases and 0 bases respectively, with 10 bases between them. The CDR3 covers 14 residues. The germline V gene has CDR1 SGHRS and CDR2 YFSETQ.

This clonotype was observed at least ten times. The chain carries TRBV12-3 or TRBV12-4 and TRBJ1-6; no firm D call. The CDR3 extends over 13 amino acids. Trimming cost V 8 bases and J 7 bases, with 12 bases left between them. The CDR3 loop is CASGSTGNSPLHF. CDR3 sequence (DNA): TGTGCCAGCGGTTCGACGGGGAATTCACCCCTCCACTTT.

This clonotype was recorded many times. The CDR3 sequence is CASSAMGGQETQYF. CDR3 sequence (DNA): TGTGCCAGTAGTGCAATGGGGGGACAAGAGACCCAGTACTTC. The chain carries TRBV19 and TRBJ2-5; possibly TRBD2 for D (6 bases). Looked up from germline, CDR1 is LNHDA and CDR2 is SQIVND (reference sequence). V shed 5 bases and J shed 2 bases, with 12 bases lying between them. The CDR3 consists of 14 residues. Supplemented by reference TRBV19 and TRBJ2-5, the full variable domain reads DGGITQSPKYLFRKEGQNVTLSCEQNLNHDAMYWYRQDPGQGLRLIYYSQIVNDFQKGDIAEGYSVSREKKESFPLTVTSAQKNPTAFYLCASSAMGGQETQYFGPGTRLLVL.

This clonotype was observed at least ten times. The V and J genes are TRBV2 and TRBJ1-1; tentative D call: TRBD1 (5 bases). CDR1 is SNHLY and CDR2 is FYNNEI in the germline V gene. Trimming pared 10 bases from V and 3 bases from J, leaving 15 bases between. CDR3 length equals 13 residues. CDR3 in amino acids: CAMTTEGDTEAFF. In DNA, the CDR3 is TGTGCCATGACGACCGAAGGGGACACTGAAGCTTTCTTT.

The chain recombines TRBV29-1 with TRBJ2-3; D uncertain. There are 12 residues in the CDR3. Per the germline V gene, CDR1 is SQVTM and CDR2 is ANQGSEA. The CDR3 nucleotides are TGCAGTCCTTACTCTAGCACAGATACGCAGTATTTT. Protein sequence: CSPYSSTDTQYF.

V gene TRBV12-3 or TRBV12-4 combines with J gene TRBJ1-2, with D perhaps TRBD1 (5 bases). The CDR3 contains 16 residues. Trimming cost V 1 base and J 1 base, with 13 bases left between them. The CDR3 is CASSLGETGLNYGYTF. The CDR3 region has the DNA TGTGCCAGCAGTTTAGGAGAGACGGGGCTTAACTATGGCTACACCTTC.

This sequence joins TRBV6-2 or TRBV6-3 and TRBJ1-6, with D perhaps matching TRBD1 (5 bases). Per the germline V gene, CDR1 is MNHEY and CDR2 is SVGEGT. Trimming left V 4 bases short and J 10 bases short, with 14 bases between. The CDR3 extends over 14 amino acids. CDR3 DNA sequence: TGTGCCAGCAGTTTCAGGGCTTCGGCGTCACCCCTCCACTTT. Amino acid sequence: CASSFRASASPLHF.

This clonotype was seen more than once but under ten times. The CDR3 DNA is TGTGCCAGCAGCCAGAGCAACAGCCTTTGGGCCAAAAACATTCAGTACTTC. It is translated as CASSQSNSLWAKNIQYF. This chain links TRBV14 with TRBJ2-4; D is unresolved. Germline V gene sequence: CDR1 SGHDN, CDR2 FVKESK. Deletions cut 3 bases from V and 1 base from J, with 16 bases between. CDR3 size: 17 residues. The entire variable domain, with the rest obtained from reference TRBV14 and TRBJ2-4, is as follows: EAGVTQFPSHSVIEKGQTVTLRCDPISGHDNLYWYRRVMGKEIKFLLHFVKESKQDESGMPNNRFLAERTGGTYSTLKVQPAELEDSGVYFCASSQSNSLWAKNIQYFGAGTRLSVL.

The CDR3 DNA sequence: TGCGCCAGCAGCCAAGACAGATTCAATCAGCCCCAGCATTTT. Amino acids: CASSQDRFNQPQHF. The V gene is TRBV4-3, the J gene TRBJ1-5; D is ambiguous. CDR1 is LGHNA and CDR2 is YSLEER in the germline V gene. V was clipped by 0 bases and J by 3 bases, with 6 bases between them. The CDR3 consists of 14 residues.

This clonotype was detected only a few times. This chain joins TRBV27 and TRBJ1-6, with D hard to call. CDR3 length: 15 amino acids. Looked up from germline, CDR1 is MNHEY and CDR2 is SMNVEV (reference sequence). V was cut by 8 bases and J by 8 bases, with 19 bases left in between. The DNA of the CDR3 is TGTGCCAGCGGGAGGCGCGGGGTTCTTTATTCACCCCTCCACTTT. Translation: CASGRRGVLYSPLHF.

Many counts were recorded for this clonotype. Here the CDR3 DNA reads TGTGCCAGCAGCCTGGGGGAAGCTAACTATGGCTACACCTTC. It is translated as CASSLGEANYGYTF. The chain has TRBV7-9 and TRBJ1-2; tentative D call: TRBD1 (5 bases). The germline gives CDR1 SEHNR, CDR2 FQNEAQ (reference sequence). The V end was cut by 5 bases, the J end by 0 bases, with 10 bases between. This CDR3 contains 14 residues.

The rearrangement links TRBV11-2 to TRBJ1-1; D perhaps matches TRBD1 (6 bases). The germline gives CDR1 SGHAT, CDR2 FQNNGV. The CDR3 is 14 residues long. V was shortened by 4 bases and J by 0 bases, with 9 bases between the two germline ends. CDR3: CASSYRDLNTEAFF. The CDR3 nucleotides read TGTGCCAGCAGCTACAGGGATTTGAACACTGAAGCTTTCTTT.

This clonotype was detected only a few times. The J gene is TRBJ1-5, the V gene TRBV19, with a weak D call TRBD1 (5 bases). The CDR3 runs 13 residues. Trimming removed 7 bases from V and 5 bases from J, with 12 bases in between. Germline-derived CDR1 and CDR2 are LNHDA and SQIVND (reference sequence). CDR3 region: CASTRRGDQPQHF. The CDR3, as DNA: TGTGCCAGTACCAGACGGGGGGATCAGCCCCAGCATTTT.

In this sample, this clonotype turned up a few times. The rearrangement uses TRBV25-1 and TRBJ1-1; 7 bases map to TRBD1. CDR1 and CDR2 (germline): MGHDK, SYGVNS. Trimming at V came to 6 bases and at J to 4 bases, leaving 11 bases not matched to a gene. This CDR3 is 15 amino acids long. The CDR3 loop is CASRVTGAGGTEAFF. The CDR3 bases are TGTGCCAGCAGGGTTACAGGGGCTGGTGGCACTGAAGCTTTCTTT.

The V call is TRBV25-1, the J call TRBJ2-1; TRBD2 matches at 8 bases. Germline CDR1 reads MGHDK; CDR2 reads SYGVNS. J gave up 9 bases and V 11 bases, and 15 bases lay outside the gene matches. This CDR3 has 14 amino acids. The CDR3 region has the DNA TGTGCCGGGGGAGCGGGAGACACTGGGGGTGAGCAGTTCTTC. It translates to CAGGAGDTGGEQFF.

This chain uses TRBV10-3 with TRBJ1-2; D perhaps matches TRBD1 (6 bases). This CDR3 is built from 13 residues. Per the germline V gene, CDR1 is ENHRY and CDR2 is SYGVKD. Trimming took 7 bases from V and 8 from J, leaving 17 bases between them. In DNA form, the CDR3 reads TGTGCCATCAAGATTACAGGGATAAGAGGCTACACCTTC. It translates to CAIKITGIRGYTF.

The chain carries TRBV27 and TRBJ2-1; 8 bases are shared with TRBD1. Per germline, CDR1 MNHEY and CDR2 SMNVEV (reference sequence). V trimming: 6 bases; J trimming: 8 bases; junction bases outside the gene matches: 3. The CDR3 runs to 12 residues. The CDR3 DNA reads as TGTGCCAGCAGGGACAGGGCGGATGAGCAGTTCTTC. Protein sequence: CASRDRADEQFF.

The sample holds a few counts of this clonotype. This rearrangement joins TRBV3-1 to TRBJ2-7; D not certain. The V end lost 4 bases, the J end lost 5 bases, and 15 bases lay between the germline ends. CDR3 length: 14 residues. Germline CDR1 and CDR2: LGHDT and YNNKEL (reference sequence). The CDR3 DNA follows: TGTGCCAGCAGCCGCCGGTCCCAGAGTGACGAGCAGTACTTC. Amino acid sequence: CASSRRSQSDEQYF.

This clonotype was seen many times. The gene calls are TRBV2 and TRBJ2-7; D perhaps matches TRBD2 (5 bases). The CDR3 length is 15 residues. Germline CDR1 reads SNHLY; CDR2 reads FYNNEI. Trimming took off 6 bases at V and 0 bases at J, with 15 bases between the two ends. This CDR3 reads CASRITRIRSYEQYF. Here the CDR3 DNA reads TGTGCCAGCAGGATTACTAGGATACGCTCCTACGAGCAGTACTTC. Variable domain in full (rest from reference TRBV2 and TRBJ2-7): EPEVTQTPSHQVTQMGQEVILRCVPISNHLYFYWYRQILGQKVEFLVSFYNNEISEKSEIFDDQFSVERPDGSNFTLKIRSTKLEDSAMYFCASRITRIRSYEQYFGPGTRLTVT.

This clonotype showed up many times. This chain connects TRBV19 to TRBJ1-2; TRBD1 agrees at 7 bases. CDR1 and CDR2 (germline): LNHDA, SQIVND (reference sequence). The trim removed 6 bases at V and 8 bases at J, leaving 15 bases unmatched. This CDR3 has 15 amino acids. The CDR3 here is CASRLGTAAGEGYTF. CDR3 bases: TGTGCCAGTAGACTAGGGACAGCGGCTGGCGAAGGCTACACCTTC.

This clonotype was seen a single time. The V gene is TRBV19, the J gene TRBJ2-5, with no clear D. This CDR3 is 9 amino acids long. From germline, CDR1 is LNHDA and CDR2 SQIVND (reference sequence). The V end lost 8 bases, the J end lost 8 bases, and 6 bases lay between the germline ends. The CDR3, as DNA: TGTGCCAGTCCTGATACCCAGTACTTC. This codes for CASPDTQYF.

This clonotype was found a few times. This rearrangement joins TRBV15 to TRBJ2-6; 8 bases are a match to TRBD1. The CDR3 spans 17 residues. Germline assignment: CDR1 LNHNV and CDR2 YYDKDF (reference sequence). V lost 3 bases to trimming and J lost 1 base; unmatched junction nucleotides: 5. The CDR3 reads CATSSDRGGSGANVLTF. The CDR3 DNA reads as TGTGCCACCAGCAGTGACAGGGGCGGTTCTGGGGCCAACGTCCTGACTTTC.